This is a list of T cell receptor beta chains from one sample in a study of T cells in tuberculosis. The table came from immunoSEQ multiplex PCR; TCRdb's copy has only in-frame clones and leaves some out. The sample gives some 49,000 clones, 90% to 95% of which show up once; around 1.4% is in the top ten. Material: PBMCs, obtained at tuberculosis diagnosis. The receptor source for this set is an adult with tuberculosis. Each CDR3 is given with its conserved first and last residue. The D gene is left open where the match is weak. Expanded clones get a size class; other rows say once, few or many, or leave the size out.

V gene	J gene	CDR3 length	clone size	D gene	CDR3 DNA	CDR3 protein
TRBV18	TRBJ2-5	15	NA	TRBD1	TGTGCCAGCTCACCACGGACAGGTACCGAAGAGACCCAGTACTTC	CASSPRTGTEETQYF
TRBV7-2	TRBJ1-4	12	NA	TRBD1	TGTGCCAGCAGTCTGACAGGGACCGAACTGTTTTTT	CASSLTGTELFF
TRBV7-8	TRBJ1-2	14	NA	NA	TGTGCCAGCAGCTACCCGGGAGTTTGGCTTGGCTACACCTTC	CASSYPGVWLGYTF
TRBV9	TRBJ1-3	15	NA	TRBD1	TGTGCCAGCAGCGAGACGGGACAGGAGAGAAACACCATATATTTT	CASSETGQERNTIYF
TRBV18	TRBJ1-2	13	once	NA	TGTGCCAGCTCACCACTCTCAGGGGATGGCTACACCTTC	CASSPLSGDGYTF
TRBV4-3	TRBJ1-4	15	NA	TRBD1	TGCGCCAGCAGCCAAGGGGGACAGGGGGCTGAAAAACTGTTTTTT	CASSQGGQGAEKLFF
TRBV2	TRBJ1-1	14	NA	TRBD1	TGTGCCACCCGGGACAGAGCAACCTACACTGAAGCTTTCTTT	CATRDRATYTEAFF
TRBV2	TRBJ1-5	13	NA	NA	TGTGCCAGCAGCCCTCGAGGGAATCAGCCCCAGCATTTT	CASSPRGNQPQHF
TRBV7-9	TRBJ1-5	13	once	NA	TGTGCCAGCAGCTTTCAGGGTGATCAGCCCCAGCATTTT	CASSFQGDQPQHF
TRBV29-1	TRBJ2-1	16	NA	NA	TGCAGCGTCGCCCTTCTAGCTCTCCCTTCCTACAATGAGCAGTTCTTC	CSVALLALPSYNEQFF
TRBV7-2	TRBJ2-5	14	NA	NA	TGTGCCAGCAGCCCTCCGCTTAGACAAGAGACCCAGTACTTC	CASSPPLRQETQYF
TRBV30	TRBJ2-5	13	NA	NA	TGTGCCTGGGGTAACAGGTTACAAGAGACCCAGTACTTC	CAWGNRLQETQYF
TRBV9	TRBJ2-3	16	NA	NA	TGTGCCAGCAGCGTAATGAATAGCGGCTACACAGATACGCAGTATTTT	CASSVMNSGYTDTQYF
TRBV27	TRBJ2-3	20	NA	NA	TGTGCCAGCACCCTAACCGCCCCGGGGAGACTAACCTCATACACAGATACGCAGTATTTT	CASTLTAPGRLTSYTDTQYF
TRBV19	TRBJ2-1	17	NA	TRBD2	TGTGCCAGTAGTCCTTATCCTAGCGGGAGGGCCTACAATGAGCAGTTCTTC	CASSPYPSGRAYNEQFF
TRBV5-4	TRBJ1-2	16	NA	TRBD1	TGTGCCAGCAGCTCTTCCGGGACAGGGGTCCTTTATGGCTACACCTTC	CASSSSGTGVLYGYTF
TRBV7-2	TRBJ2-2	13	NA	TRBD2	TGTGCCAGCAGCGTCAGCGGGAGCGGGGAGCTGTTTTTT	CASSVSGSGELFF
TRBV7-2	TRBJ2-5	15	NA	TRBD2	TGTGCCAGCAGGTTAGCGGGAGGGACCCAAGAGACCCAGTACTTC	CASRLAGGTQETQYF
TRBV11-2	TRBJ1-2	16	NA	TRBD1	TGTGCCAGCAGCTTTAAACAGGGGGCATCCTTGTATGGCTACACCTTC	CASSFKQGASLYGYTF
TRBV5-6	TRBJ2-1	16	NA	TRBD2	TGTGCCAGCAGCTTGTTGACTAGCGGGACCTACAATGAGCAGTTCTTC	CASSLLTSGTYNEQFF
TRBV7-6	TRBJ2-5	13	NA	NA	TGTGCCAGCAGCCAGACGGGGAAAGAGACCCAGTACTTC	CASSQTGKETQYF
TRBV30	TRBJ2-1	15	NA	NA	TGTGCCTGGAGTAACGTCCCGGGGTCCTACAATGAGCAGTTCTTC	CAWSNVPGSYNEQFF
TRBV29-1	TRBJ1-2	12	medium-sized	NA	TGCAGCGTTGAAGAGATACCAAACAGCTACACCTTC	CSVEEIPNSYTF
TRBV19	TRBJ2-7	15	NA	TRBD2	TGTGCCAGTAGTATATCTCCTAGCGGCACCTACGAGCAGTACTTC	CASSISPSGTYEQYF
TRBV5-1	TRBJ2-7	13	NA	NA	TGCGCCAGCAGCGAGACAGTTACCTACGAGCAGTACTTC	CASSETVTYEQYF
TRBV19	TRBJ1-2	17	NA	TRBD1	TGTGCCAGTAGTACCCGCCTCTCGACAGGGGGGAACTATGGCTACACCTTC	CASSTRLSTGGNYGYTF
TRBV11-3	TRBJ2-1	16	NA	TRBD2	TGTGCCAGCAGCTTAGGTCAGGGGCCTAGCGGGAGGGAGCAGTTCTTC	CASSLGQGPSGREQFF
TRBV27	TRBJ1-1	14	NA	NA	TGTGCCAGCAGTTTATTAGGGGGTACCACTGAAGCTTTCTTT	CASSLLGGTTEAFF
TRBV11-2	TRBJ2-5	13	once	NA	TGTGCCAGCAAGGGGGGGCCTGGAGTGACCCAGTACTTC	CASKGGPGVTQYF
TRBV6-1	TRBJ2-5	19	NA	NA	TGTGCCAGCAGTGAAGGAGTTGGGGGGGCGCAGGGTAGGACGGAGACCCAGTACTTC	CASSEGVGGAQGRTETQYF
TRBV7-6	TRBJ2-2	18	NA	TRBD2	TGTGCCAGCAGCGCCCGGCTAGCGGGAGGGCCGAACACCGGGGAGCTGTTTTTT	CASSARLAGGPNTGELFF